The clone carrying this TCR beta chain has at least ten counts. The investigators made TCR beta cDNA from around 530 ng total RNA, using a constant-region primer. TCR beta libraries came from three nested multiplex PCR rounds using slightly modified ARM-PCR. Running about 11 cycles apiece, the first two PCR rounds relied on TRBV1-TRBV30 forward primers together with a C-beta reverse primer. Each CDR3 protein is one row after TCRdb ran MiXCR on the multiplex PCR reads. The sample has roughly 78,000 distinct CDR3 sequences, 71% seen once. This sample is part of a study of tumor-infiltrating lymphocytes in primary liver carcinoma. Germline V gives CDR1 SGHKS, CDR2 YYEKEE (reference sequence). Deletions cut 4 bases from V and 5 bases from J, with 13 bases between. CDR3 length equals 14 residues. Each 20-30 mg portion of unsorted bulk tissue served as the source for co-extraction of RNA and DNA.

This chain joins TRBV5-5 and TRBJ1-3, with D tentatively TRBD1 (6 bases). The receptor was isolated from an older woman with primary liver carcinoma and hepatitis B virus infection. The sequenced sample consisted of liver tumor tissue from sampling region 4. The sample's subset: tumor region T4, right-lateral pole. The CDR3 is CASSERTERNTIYF. CDR3 bases: TGTGCCAGCAGCGAGCGGACAGAAAGAAACACCATATATTTT.